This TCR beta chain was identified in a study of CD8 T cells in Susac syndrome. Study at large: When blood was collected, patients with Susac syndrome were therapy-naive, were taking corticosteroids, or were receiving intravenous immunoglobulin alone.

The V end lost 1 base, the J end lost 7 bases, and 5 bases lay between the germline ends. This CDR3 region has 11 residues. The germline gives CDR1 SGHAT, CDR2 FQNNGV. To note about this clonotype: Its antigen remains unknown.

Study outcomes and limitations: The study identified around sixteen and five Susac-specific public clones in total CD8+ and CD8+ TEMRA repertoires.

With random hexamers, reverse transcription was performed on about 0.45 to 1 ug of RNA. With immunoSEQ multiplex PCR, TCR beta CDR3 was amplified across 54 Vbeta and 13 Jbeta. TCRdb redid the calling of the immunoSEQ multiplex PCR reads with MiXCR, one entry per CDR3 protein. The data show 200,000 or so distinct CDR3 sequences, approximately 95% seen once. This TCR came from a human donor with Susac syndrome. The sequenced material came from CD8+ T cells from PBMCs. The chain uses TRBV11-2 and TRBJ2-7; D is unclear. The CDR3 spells CASSLAREQYF. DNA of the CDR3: TGTGCCAGCAGCTTAGCCAGGGAGCAGTACTTC.